The 14 T cell receptor beta chains listed next were all sequenced from one sample in a study of beta chain features in type 1 diabetes. Of the isolated RNA, all was reverse transcribed, and so the sequenced material was expressed TCRB transcripts. Profiling relied on immunoSEQ multiplex PCR, and the TCRdb table lists in-frame clones only, not all of them. Among around 200,000 clones listed, about 13% were seen once. The sample comprised central memory CD4+ T cells from blood. All receptors come from a woman in her late teens or twenties in good health.

This clone was detected once. The V and J genes are TRBV7-9 and TRBJ2-1; 7 bases line up with TRBD2. CDR1 SEHNR and CDR2 FQNEAQ come from the germline V gene (reference sequence). After removal of 2 bases from V and 4 bases from J, the junction contained 17 bases not matched to a gene. The CDR3 is 19 amino acids. Here the CDR3 reads CASSLISREVGFGYNEQFF. The DNA for the CDR3 is TGTGCCAGCAGCTTAATCAGTCGGGAGGTGGGGTTCGGGTACAATGAGCAGTTCTTC.

This clone was recorded a few times. The DNA for the CDR3 is TGCGCCAGCAGCTTAACGGGACAGGGAAACTATGGCTACACCTTC. Residues: CASSLTGQGNYGYTF. J is TRBJ1-2 and V is TRBV5-1; 9 positions match TRBD1. This CDR3 spans 15 amino acids. Germline CDR1 SGHRS, CDR2 YFSETQ. The trim removed 2 bases at V and 2 bases at J, leaving 4 bases unmatched.

This clone was seen only a few times. V gene TRBV5-1 combines with J gene TRBJ1-2, with D hard to call. CDR1 and CDR2 from the germline V gene are SGHRS and YFSETQ. The length of the CDR3 is 15 residues. V was shortened by 1 base and J by 2 bases, with 12 bases between the two germline ends. The CDR3 region has the DNA TGCGCCAGCAGCTTGTTCTCTTGGCAGAACTATGGCTACACCTTC. Its translation: CASSLFSWQNYGYTF.

The CDR3 DNA follows: TGTGCCAGTACCATACGACAGGGGAGAGAAGAGACCCAGTACTTC. Its protein is CASTIRQGREETQYF. V is TRBV19 and J is TRBJ2-5, with 8 bases matching TRBD1. Unmatched junction bases numbered 10, after V lost 7 bases and J lost 3 bases. CDR3 length: 15 residues. In germline, CDR1 is LNHDA, CDR2 SQIVND (reference sequence). Combining the CDR3 with reference TRBV19 and TRBJ2-5 gives the whole variable domain DGGITQSPKYLFRKEGQNVTLSCEQNLNHDAMYWYRQDPGQGLRLIYYSQIVNDFQKGDIAEGYSVSREKKESFPLTVTSAQKNPTAFYLCASTIRQGREETQYFGPGTRLLVL.

V is TRBV5-1 and J is TRBJ2-1; D is uncertain. CDR3 length equals 12 residues. Germline V gene data show CDR1 as SGHRS and CDR2 as YFSETQ. Between the trimmed V and J ends, which lost 0 bases and 11 bases, there was a span of 9 bases. The CDR3 nucleotides read TGCGCCAGCAGCTTGGCCACCGAGAAGCAGTTCTTC. This codes for CASSLATEKQFF.

This clone was counted between two and nine times. The chain joins TRBV18 to TRBJ1-4, with TRBD1 as a possible D gene (6 bases). Between the trimmed V and J ends, which lost 2 bases and 11 bases, there was a span of 12 bases. The CDR3 spans 13 residues. Germline lookup yields CDR1 KGHSH and CDR2 LQKENI. CDR3 protein: CASSPGDQGKLFF. The CDR3 DNA reads as TGTGCCAGCTCACCAGGGGACCAGGGGAAACTGTTTTTT.

The J gene is TRBJ2-5, the V gene TRBV7-2; 11 bases map to TRBD2. Germline loops: CDR1 SGHTA, CDR2 FQGNSA. This CDR3 spans 15 amino acids. With V trimmed by 4 bases and J by 5 bases, 6 bases remained unmatched. The CDR3 DNA reads as TGTGCCAGCAGCTATAGACTAGCGGGAAGTGAGACCCAGTACTTC. Translation: CASSYRLAGSETQYF.

This chain's CDR3 is CASSAGPLQETQYF. CDR3 bases: TGTGCCAGCAGCGCGGGACCCTTACAAGAGACCCAGTACTTC. This chain links TRBV6-6 with TRBJ2-5; D is perhaps TRBD2 (6 bases). The CDR3 has 14 amino acids. V dropped 6 bases and J dropped 2 bases, with 13 bases sitting between them. Looked up from germline, CDR1 is MNHNY and CDR2 is SVGAGI (reference sequence).

This clone appeared a few times. The chain carries TRBV13 and TRBJ1-1, with TRBD1 as a possible D gene (6 bases). The germline V and J ends were trimmed by 4 bases and 0 bases, with 18 bases remaining between them. The CDR3 sequence is 17 residues long. CDR1 PRHDT and CDR2 FYEKMQ come from the germline V gene (reference sequence). For the CDR3, the DNA is TGTGCCAGCAGCTCCGGACAGACTAAATCCATGAACACTGAAGCTTTCTTT. Amino acid sequence: CASSSGQTKSMNTEAFF. Full variable domain (rest looked up from reference TRBV13 and TRBJ1-1): AAGVIQSPRHLIKEKRETATLKCYPIPRHDTVYWYQQGPGQDPQFLISFYEKMQSDKGSIPDRFSAQQFSDYHSELNMSSLELGDSALYFCASSSGQTKSMNTEAFFGQGTRLTVV.

This clone is classed as medium-sized. This chain connects TRBV5-1 to TRBJ2-5; the match to TRBD2 covers 7 bases. The CDR3 contains 16 residues. CDR1 is SGHRS, CDR2 YFSETQ, per germline. Trimming removed 1 base from V and 2 bases from J; junction bases left unmatched: 8. CDR3 region: CASSLTSSGTQETQYF. The DNA of the CDR3 is TGCGCCAGCAGCTTGACTTCTAGCGGCACTCAAGAGACCCAGTACTTC.

This clone was counted a few times. This chain joins TRBV5-4 and TRBJ2-1; 11 bases align to TRBD1. The CDR3 runs to 16 residues. V lost 4 bases and J lost 10; bases outside the gene matches: 13. CDR1 is SGHNT, CDR2 YYREEE, per germline (reference sequence). CDR3 coding DNA: TGTGCCAGCAGCACGAGGGGTAGGACAGGGGGCTGGGAGCAGTTCTTC. This gives the protein CASSTRGRTGGWEQFF.

J is TRBJ2-1 and V is TRBV7-2; 7 bases are a match to TRBD1. The V gene's germline CDR1 is SGHTA and CDR2 FQGNSA. CDR3 length equals 13 residues. The ends lost 3 bases at V and 7 bases at J; junction bases unmatched: 3. Here the CDR3 DNA reads TGTGCCAGCAGCTTGGCACAGGGGAATGAGCAGTTCTTC. Its translation: CASSLAQGNEQFF.

The chain carries TRBV5-1 and TRBJ2-3; a weak D match, TRBD2 (5 bases). This CDR3 region has 15 residues. CDR1 is SGHRS and CDR2 is YFSETQ in the germline V gene. V shed 0 bases and J shed 2 bases, with 10 bases lying between them. The CDR3 loop reads CASSLASGPTDTQYF. CDR3 in DNA: TGCGCCAGCAGCTTGGCCAGCGGACCCACAGATACGCAGTATTTT.

The genes are TRBV30 and TRBJ1-5; no clear D gene. CDR1 and CDR2 from the germline V gene are GTSNPN and SVGIG (reference sequence). V lost 1 base, J lost 5 bases, and 9 bases lay in between. This CDR3 is built from 13 residues. CDR3 sequence: CAWSGQRDQPQHF. The DNA for the CDR3 is TGTGCCTGGAGTGGTCAGAGGGATCAGCCCCAGCATTTT.